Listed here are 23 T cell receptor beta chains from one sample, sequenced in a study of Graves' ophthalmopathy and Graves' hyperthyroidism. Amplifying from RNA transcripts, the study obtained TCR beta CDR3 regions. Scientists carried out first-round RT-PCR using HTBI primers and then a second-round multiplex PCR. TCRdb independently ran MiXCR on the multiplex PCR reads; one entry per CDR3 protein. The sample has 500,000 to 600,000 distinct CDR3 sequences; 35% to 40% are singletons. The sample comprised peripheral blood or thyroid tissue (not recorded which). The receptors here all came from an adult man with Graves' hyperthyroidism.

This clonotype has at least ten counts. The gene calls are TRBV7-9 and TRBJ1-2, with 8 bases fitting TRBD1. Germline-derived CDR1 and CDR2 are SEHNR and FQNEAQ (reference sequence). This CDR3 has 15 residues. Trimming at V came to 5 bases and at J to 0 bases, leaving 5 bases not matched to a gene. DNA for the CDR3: TGTGCCAGCAGCGTTGGACAGGGTTCTAACTATGGCTACACCTTC. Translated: CASSVGQGSNYGYTF.

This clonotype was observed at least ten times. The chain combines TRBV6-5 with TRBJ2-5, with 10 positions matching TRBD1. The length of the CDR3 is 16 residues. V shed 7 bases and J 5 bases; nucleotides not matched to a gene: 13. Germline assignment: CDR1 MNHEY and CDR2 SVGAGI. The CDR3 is CASTEPPGQGLETQYF. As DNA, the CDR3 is TGTGCCAGCACCGAACCTCCGGGACAGGGGTTGGAGACCCAGTACTTC.

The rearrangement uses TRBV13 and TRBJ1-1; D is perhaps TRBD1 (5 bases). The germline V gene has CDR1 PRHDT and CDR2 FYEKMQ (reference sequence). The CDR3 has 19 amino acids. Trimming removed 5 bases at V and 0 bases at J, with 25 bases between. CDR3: CASSVDGLGQGGLNTEAFF. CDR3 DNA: TGTGCCAGCAGCGTTGACGGATTGGGGCAGGGAGGCTTGAACACTGAAGCTTTCTTT.

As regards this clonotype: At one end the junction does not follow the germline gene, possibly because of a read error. Here the CDR3 DNA reads TGTGCCAGCAGTCCAGGACAGGGGGCCACCCCTGAATTC. Translated: CASSPGQGATPEF. The V gene is TRBV12-3 or TRBV12-4, the J gene TRBJ2-5; 11 nucleotides line up with TRBD1. The CDR3 extends over 13 amino acids.

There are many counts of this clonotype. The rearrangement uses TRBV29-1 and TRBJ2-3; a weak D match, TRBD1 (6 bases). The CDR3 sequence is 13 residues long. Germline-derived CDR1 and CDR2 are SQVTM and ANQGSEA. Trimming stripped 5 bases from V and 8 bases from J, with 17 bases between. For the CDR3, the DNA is TGCAGCGTTTGGGACATAGCGTCGGGTACGCAGTATTTT. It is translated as CSVWDIASGTQYF.

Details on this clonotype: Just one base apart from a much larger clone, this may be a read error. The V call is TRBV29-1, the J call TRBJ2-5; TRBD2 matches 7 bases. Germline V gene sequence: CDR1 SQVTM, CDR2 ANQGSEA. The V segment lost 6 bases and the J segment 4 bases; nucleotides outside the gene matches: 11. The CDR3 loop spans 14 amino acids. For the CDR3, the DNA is TGCAGCGTCTCAGAGCGGGGAGTTGCAGAGACCCAGTACTTC. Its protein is CSVSERGVAETQYF.

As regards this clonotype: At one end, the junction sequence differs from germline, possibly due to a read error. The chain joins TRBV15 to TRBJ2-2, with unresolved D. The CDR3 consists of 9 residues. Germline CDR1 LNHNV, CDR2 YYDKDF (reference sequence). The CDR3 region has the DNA TGTGCCACCAGCAGAGGGGCTGGGTTC. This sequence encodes CATSRGAGF.

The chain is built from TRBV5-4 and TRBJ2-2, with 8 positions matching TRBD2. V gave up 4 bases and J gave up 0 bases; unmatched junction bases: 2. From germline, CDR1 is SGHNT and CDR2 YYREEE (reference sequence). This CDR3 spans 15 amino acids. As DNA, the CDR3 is TGTGCCAGCAGCGAGGGACTAGCGAACACCGGGGAGCTGTTTTTT. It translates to CASSEGLANTGELFF. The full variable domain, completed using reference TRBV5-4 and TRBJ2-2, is ETGVTQSPTHLIKTRGQQVTLRCSSQSGHNTVSWYQQALGQGPQFIFQYYREEENGRGNFPPRFSGLQFPNYSSELNVNALELDDSALYLCASSEGLANTGELFFGEGSRLTVL.

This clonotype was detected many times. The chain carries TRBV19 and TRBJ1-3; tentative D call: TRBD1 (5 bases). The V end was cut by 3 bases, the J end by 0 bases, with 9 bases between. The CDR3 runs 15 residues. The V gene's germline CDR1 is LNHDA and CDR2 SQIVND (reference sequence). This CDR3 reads CASSISTVSGNTIYF. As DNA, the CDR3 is TGTGCCAGTAGTATCTCGACAGTCTCTGGAAACACCATATATTTT.

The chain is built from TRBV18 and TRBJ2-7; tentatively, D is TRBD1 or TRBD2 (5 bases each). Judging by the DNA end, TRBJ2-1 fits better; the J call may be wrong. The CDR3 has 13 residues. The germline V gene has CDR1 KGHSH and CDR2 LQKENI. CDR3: CASSLGTNNEQFF. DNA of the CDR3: TGTGCCAGCTCACTCGGGACCAACAATGAGCAGTTCTTC.

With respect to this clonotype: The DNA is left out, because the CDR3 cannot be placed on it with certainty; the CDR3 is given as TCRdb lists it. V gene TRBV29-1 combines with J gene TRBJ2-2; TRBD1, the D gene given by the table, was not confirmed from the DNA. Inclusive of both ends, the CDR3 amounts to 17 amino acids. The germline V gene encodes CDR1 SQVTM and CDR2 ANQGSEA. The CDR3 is CSVRDSVYEQYFGELFF.

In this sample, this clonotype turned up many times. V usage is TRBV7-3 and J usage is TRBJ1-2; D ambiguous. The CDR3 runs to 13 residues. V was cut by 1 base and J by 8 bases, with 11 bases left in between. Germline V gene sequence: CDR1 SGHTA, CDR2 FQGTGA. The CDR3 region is CASSLNPGYGYTF. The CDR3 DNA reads TGTGCCAGCAGCTTAAATCCCGGGTACGGCTACACCTTC.

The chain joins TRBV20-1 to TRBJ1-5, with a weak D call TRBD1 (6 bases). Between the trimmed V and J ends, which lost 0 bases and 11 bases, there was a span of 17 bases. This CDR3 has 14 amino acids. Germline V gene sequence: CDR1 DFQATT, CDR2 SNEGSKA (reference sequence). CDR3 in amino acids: CSARDPRGQETQHF. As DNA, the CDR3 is TGCAGTGCTAGAGATCCGAGGGGACAAGAGACCCAGCATTTT.

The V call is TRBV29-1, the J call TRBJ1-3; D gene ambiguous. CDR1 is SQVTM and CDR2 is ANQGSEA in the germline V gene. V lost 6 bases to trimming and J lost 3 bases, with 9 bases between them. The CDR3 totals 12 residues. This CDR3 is CSVIGNGNTIYF. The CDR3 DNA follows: TGCAGCGTGATAGGGAATGGAAACACCATATATTTT.

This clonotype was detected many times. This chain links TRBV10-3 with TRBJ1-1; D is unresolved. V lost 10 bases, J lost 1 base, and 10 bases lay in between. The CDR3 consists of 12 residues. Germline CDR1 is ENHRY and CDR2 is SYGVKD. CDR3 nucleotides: TGTGCCACCAGAAAGGAGAACACTGAAGCTTTCTTT. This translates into CATRKENTEAFF.

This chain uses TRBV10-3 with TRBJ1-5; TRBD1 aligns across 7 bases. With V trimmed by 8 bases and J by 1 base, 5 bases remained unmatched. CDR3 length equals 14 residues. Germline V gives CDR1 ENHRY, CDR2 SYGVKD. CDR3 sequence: CAIAGQESNQPQHF. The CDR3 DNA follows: TGTGCCATCGCCGGACAGGAGAGCAATCAGCCCCAGCATTTT.

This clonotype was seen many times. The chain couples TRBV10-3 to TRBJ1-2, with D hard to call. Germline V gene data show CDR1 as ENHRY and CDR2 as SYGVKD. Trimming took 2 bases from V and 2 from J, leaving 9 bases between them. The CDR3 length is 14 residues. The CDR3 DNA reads TGTGCCATCAGTGAGGGGCTAGGCAACTATGGCTACACCTTC. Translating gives CAISEGLGNYGYTF.

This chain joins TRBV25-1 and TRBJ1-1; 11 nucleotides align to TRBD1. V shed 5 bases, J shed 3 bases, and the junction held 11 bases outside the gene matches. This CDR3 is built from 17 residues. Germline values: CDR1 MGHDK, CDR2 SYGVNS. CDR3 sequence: CASSLYPDRGRDTEAFF. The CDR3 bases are TGTGCCAGCAGTTTATACCCGGACAGGGGGCGTGACACTGAAGCTTTCTTT.

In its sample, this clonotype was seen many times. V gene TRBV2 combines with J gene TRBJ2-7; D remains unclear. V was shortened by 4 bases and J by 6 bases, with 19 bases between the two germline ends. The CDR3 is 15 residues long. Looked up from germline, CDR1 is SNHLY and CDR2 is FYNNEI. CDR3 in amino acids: CASSGSWKDHFEQYF. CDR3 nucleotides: TGTGCCAGCAGTGGTTCTTGGAAGGATCACTTCGAGCAGTACTTC. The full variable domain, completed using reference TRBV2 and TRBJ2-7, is EPEVTQTPSHQVTQMGQEVILRCVPISNHLYFYWYRQILGQKVEFLVSFYNNEISEKSEIFDDQFSVERPDGSNFTLKIRSTKLEDSAMYFCASSGSWKDHFEQYFGPGTRLTVT.

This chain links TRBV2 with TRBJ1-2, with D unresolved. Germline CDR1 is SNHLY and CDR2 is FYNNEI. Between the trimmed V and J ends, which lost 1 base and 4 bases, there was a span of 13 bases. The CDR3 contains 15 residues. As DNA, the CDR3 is TGTGCCAGCAGTGAAGGTGGCGAGAGTGGCTATGGCTACACCTTC. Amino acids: CASSEGGESGYGYTF.

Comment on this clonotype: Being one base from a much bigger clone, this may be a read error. The CDR3 region is CASSLTGRGGTGALFF. Written as DNA, the CDR3 is TGTGCCAGCAGCTTAACTGGCAGGGGCGGCACCGGGGCGCTGTTTTTT. The V call is TRBV11-3, the J call TRBJ2-2; weak D call: TRBD1 (6 bases). The germline CDR1 and CDR2 sequences are SGHNT and YENEEA. This CDR3 comprises 16 residues. Full variable domain (outside the CDR3, taken from reference TRBV11-3 and TRBJ2-2): EAGVVQSPRYKIIEKKQPVAFWCNPISGHNTLYWYLQNLGQGPELLIRYENEEAVDDSQLPKDRFSAERLKGVDSTLKIQPAELGDSAVYLCASSLTGRGGTGALFFGEGSRLTVL.

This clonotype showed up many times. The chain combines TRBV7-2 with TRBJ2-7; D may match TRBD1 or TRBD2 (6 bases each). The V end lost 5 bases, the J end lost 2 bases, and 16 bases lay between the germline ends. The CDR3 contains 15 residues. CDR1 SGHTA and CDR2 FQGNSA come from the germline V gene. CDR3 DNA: TGTGCCAGCAGCCCCCGTGGGGGGCAGGCCTACGAGCAGTACTTC. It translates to CASSPRGGQAYEQYF. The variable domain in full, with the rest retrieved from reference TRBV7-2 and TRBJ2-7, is GAGVSQSPSNKVTEKGKDVELRCDPISGHTALYWYRQSLGQGLEFLIYFQGNSAPDKSGLPSDRFSAERTGGSVSTLTIQRTQQEDSAVYLCASSPRGGQAYEQYFGPGTRLTVT.

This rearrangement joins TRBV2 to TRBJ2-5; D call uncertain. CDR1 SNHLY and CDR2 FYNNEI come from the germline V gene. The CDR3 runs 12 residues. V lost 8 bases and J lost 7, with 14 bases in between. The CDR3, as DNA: TGTGCCAGCGCCAGGAGCTCTGGGACCCAGTACTTC. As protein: CASARSSGTQYF.